One and the same sample provided the 27 T cell receptor beta chains below, sequenced in a study of patients and donors after allogeneic stem cell transplantation. Each CDR3 protein gets one entry after TCRdb re-called the RT-PCR reads with MiXCR. This sample has 15,000 to 25,000 distinct CDR3 sequences, with roughly 4.5% found just once. The sample was blood, either unsorted or a sorted T cell fraction (not recorded which). These receptors came from a human donor who was either an allogeneic HSCT recipient or a stem cell or donor lymphocyte infusion donor (not recorded which). It is not recorded whose cells these are; they may come from a transplant donor.

This clonotype was recorded many times. The gene calls are TRBV5-1 and TRBJ1-2; possible D gene TRBD1, 5 bases. The CDR3 extends over 16 amino acids. V was cut by 3 bases and J by 5 bases, with 20 bases left in between. Germline V CDR1 and CDR2: SGHRS, YFSETQ. The CDR3 region is CASSWTPGEGLYGYTF. In nucleotides, the CDR3 is TGCGCCAGCAGCTGGACCCCGGGGGAGGGTCTTTATGGCTACACCTTC.

This clonotype was counted ten times or more. The rearrangement joins TRBV10-1 to TRBJ2-7, with TRBD2 matching over 8 bases. The CDR3 length is 15 residues. The germline CDR1 and CDR2 sequences are WNHNN and SYGVQD (reference sequence). The ends lost 4 bases at V and 1 base at J; junction bases unmatched: 6. In nucleotides, the CDR3 is TGCGCCAGCAGTGTCGGACTAGCAGCTTCCTACGAGCAGTACTTC. The encoded protein is CASSVGLAASYEQYF.

This clonotype was seen ten or more times. The V call is TRBV30, the J call TRBJ1-1, with D hard to call. Germline values: CDR1 GTSNPN, CDR2 SVGIG (reference sequence). The CDR3 is 13 residues long. V was cut by 1 base and J by 1 base, with 7 bases left in between. CDR3 bases: TGTGCCTGGAGTGCCGACTGGAACACTGAAGCTTTCTTT. This encodes CAWSADWNTEAFF.

This clonotype qualifies as medium-sized. The CDR3 loop is CASSYRDASNQPQHF. In nucleotides, the CDR3 is TGTGCCAGCAGTTATCGGGACGCTAGCAATCAGCCCCAGCATTTT. The chain uses TRBV12-3 or TRBV12-4 and TRBJ1-5, with D possibly being TRBD1 (5 bases). This CDR3 is built from 15 residues. Trimming took off 4 bases at V and 0 bases at J, with 10 bases between the two ends.

This clonotype was seen ten or more times. The gene calls are TRBV13 and TRBJ2-1, with D perhaps TRBD2 (6 bases). Trimming shortened V by 2 bases and J by 7 bases, and 9 bases separated the two germline ends. Germline CDR1 PRHDT, CDR2 FYEKMQ (reference sequence). The CDR3 is 13 residues long. The DNA of the CDR3 is TGTGCCAGCAGCTTATTGCGGGATAATGAGCAGTTCTTC. This gives the protein CASSLLRDNEQFF.

This clonotype occurred many times. This chain links TRBV20-1 with TRBJ2-1; D unclear. The CDR3 is 12 residues long. The V end lost 6 bases, the J end lost 4 bases, and 10 bases lay between the germline ends. CDR1 is DFQATT, CDR2 SNEGSKA, per germline (reference sequence). The CDR3 sequence: CSATTRYNEQFF. Here the CDR3 DNA reads TGCAGTGCCACCACGAGGTACAATGAGCAGTTCTTC.

The chain recombines TRBV15 with TRBJ1-3, with D tentatively TRBD1 (5 bases). V lost 5 bases to trimming and J lost 4 bases, with 15 bases between them. Germline values: CDR1 LNHNV, CDR2 YYDKDF (reference sequence). This CDR3 spans 15 amino acids. The CDR3 loop reads CATSSLRGSGNTIYF. CDR3 sequence (DNA): TGTGCCACCAGCTCTTTGAGGGGATCAGGAAACACCATATATTTT.

This clonotype was detected many times. The V gene is TRBV5-4, the J gene TRBJ2-3; 8 bases fit TRBD1. Germline V gene lookup returns CDR1 SGHNT and CDR2 YYREEE (reference sequence). This CDR3 comprises 15 residues. The J segment lost 4 bases and the V segment lost 1 base, leaving 5 bases of the junction unmatched. As DNA, the CDR3 is TGTGCCAGCAGCTTGCCAGGGGGCAAGGCAGATACGCAGTATTTT. This sequence encodes CASSLPGGKADTQYF.

In this sample, this clonotype turned up many times. The chain combines TRBV24-1 with TRBJ1-4, with D tentatively TRBD1 (5 bases). The CDR3 consists of 13 residues. V was clipped by 7 bases and J by 8 bases, with 13 bases between them. Germline loops: CDR1 KGHDR, CDR2 SFDVKD. The CDR3 bases are TGTGCCACCAGCGAACGGGAGGGGGAAAAACTGTTTTTT. Its translation is CATSEREGEKLFF.

The chain has TRBV5-1 and TRBJ2-5; unclear D gene. Germline V gene data show CDR1 as SGHRS and CDR2 as YFSETQ. The CDR3 extends over 14 amino acids. The V and J ends lost 0 bases and 5 bases respectively, with 11 bases between them. CDR3 amino acids: CASSLAQLGETQYF. The CDR3 nucleotides read TGCGCCAGCAGCTTGGCCCAGCTGGGCGAGACCCAGTACTTC.

The table lists this clonotype with a few counts. The chain joins TRBV20-1 to TRBJ2-5; D is undetermined. Germline loops: CDR1 DFQATT, CDR2 SNEGSKA (reference sequence). Trimming removed 2 bases from V and 3 bases from J, with 7 bases in between. The CDR3 consists of 12 residues. The CDR3 spells CSARSGKETQYF. Written as DNA, the CDR3 is TGCAGTGCTAGAAGTGGGAAAGAGACCCAGTACTTC.

The chain links TRBV7-9 to TRBJ2-3, with 15 bases aligning to TRBD2. The V and J ends lost 5 bases and 4 bases, in that order; junction bases with no gene match: 7. Germline-derived CDR1 and CDR2 are SEHNR and FQNEAQ (reference sequence). This CDR3 contains 17 residues. This CDR3 is CASSVTRTSGGADTQYF. CDR3 nucleotide sequence: TGTGCCAGCAGCGTAACCCGGACTAGCGGGGGGGCAGATACGCAGTATTTT.

This clonotype was seen at least ten times. The chain carries TRBV3-1 and TRBJ2-5, with 8 positions matching TRBD2. Germline V gene data show CDR1 as LGHDT and CDR2 as YNNKEL (reference sequence). The CDR3 is 14 amino acids. V gave up 6 bases and J gave up 2 bases; unmatched junction bases: 5. As DNA, the CDR3 is TGTGCCAGCAGTGACGCGGGGGGACAAGAGACCCAGTACTTC. It yields the protein CASSDAGGQETQYF.

This clonotype has just a few counts. The chain combines TRBV13 with TRBJ2-7, with unresolved D. CDR1 and CDR2 (germline): PRHDT, FYEKMQ (reference sequence). V lost 5 bases, J lost 0 bases, and 5 bases lay in between. This CDR3 has 12 amino acids. The CDR3: CASSPSSYEQYF. The CDR3 DNA reads TGTGCCAGCAGCCCGAGCTCCTACGAGCAGTACTTC.

In its sample, this clonotype ranks as medium-sized. In DNA form, the CDR3 reads TGCGCCAGCAGCTTGGGTACCGGACGTATTGAAAAACTGTTTTTT. Amino acids: CASSLGTGRIEKLFF. The rearrangement links TRBV5-1 to TRBJ1-4; D gene uncertain. Germline V gene sequence: CDR1 SGHRS, CDR2 YFSETQ. CDR3 length: 15 residues. V lost 0 bases, J lost 7 bases, and 13 bases lay in between.

In its sample, this clonotype was seen many times. The genes are TRBV3-1 and TRBJ1-1; D may be TRBD1 (5 bases). V lost 0 bases, J lost 3 bases, and 11 bases lay in between. CDR1 LGHDT and CDR2 YNNKEL come from the germline V gene (reference sequence). The length of the CDR3 is 15 residues. CDR3 region: CASSQDYWGDTEAFF. The CDR3 nucleotides read TGTGCCAGCAGCCAAGATTACTGGGGGGACACTGAAGCTTTCTTT.

Many counts were recorded for this clonotype. The chain recombines TRBV3-1 with TRBJ2-3; D may be TRBD2 (6 bases). Trimming shortened V by 4 bases and J by 4 bases, and 15 bases separated the two germline ends. Germline V gene data show CDR1 as LGHDT and CDR2 as YNNKEL (reference sequence). The CDR3 runs 15 residues. Written as DNA, the CDR3 is TGTGCCAGCAGCCCCATGATGGGGGGAGCAGATACGCAGTATTTT. Translating gives CASSPMMGGADTQYF.

By share of the sample, this clonotype is hyperexpanded (1% or more). The chain has TRBV2 and TRBJ2-1; maybe TRBD1 (6 bases). The length of the CDR3 is 15 residues. V was trimmed by 6 bases and J by 5 bases, leaving 17 bases between them. Germline-derived CDR1 and CDR2 are SNHLY and FYNNEI. CDR3 nucleotides: TGTGCCAGCAGGAACCCTTACACAGGGCACAATGAGCAGTTCTTC. Residues: CASRNPYTGHNEQFF.

In its sample, this clonotype was seen many times. This chain joins TRBV9 and TRBJ2-1, with 9 bases lining up with TRBD2. Germline CDR1 and CDR2: SGDLS and YYNGEE. V trimming: 2 bases; J trimming: 4 bases; junction bases outside the gene matches: 4. The length of the CDR3 is 15 residues. The CDR3 spells CASSVSGGSYNEQFF. The DNA for the CDR3 is TGTGCCAGCAGCGTTAGCGGGGGTTCTTACAATGAGCAGTTCTTC.

This clonotype is categorized as large. Written as DNA, the CDR3 is TGCGCCAGCAGCTTGAACGGGGGGGCTGGAGAGACCCAGTACTTC. It is translated as CASSLNGGAGETQYF. The chain joins TRBV5-1 to TRBJ2-5, with 8 positions matching TRBD2. Germline V gives CDR1 SGHRS, CDR2 YFSETQ. Germline trimming cut 1 base from V and 4 bases from J; bases unmatched to any gene: 6. This CDR3 contains 15 residues. The complete variable domain, with remaining parts taken from reference TRBV5-1 and TRBJ2-5, reads KAGVTQTPRYLIKTRGQQVTLSCSPISGHRSVSWYQQTPGQGLQFLFEYFSETQRNKGNFPGRFSGRQFSNSRSEMNVSTLELGDSALYLCASSLNGGAGETQYFGPGTRLLVL.

V gene TRBV15 combines with J gene TRBJ2-7; D is unresolved. Germline-derived CDR1 and CDR2 are LNHNV and YYDKDF (reference sequence). The V and J ends lost 1 base and 2 bases respectively, with 6 bases between them. The CDR3 totals 13 residues. The CDR3 protein is CATSRGRTYEQYF. In DNA form, the CDR3 reads TGTGCCACCAGCAGAGGGCGTACCTACGAGCAGTACTTC.

This clonotype was detected many times. This chain uses TRBV29-1 with TRBJ2-5, with a weak D call TRBD1 (6 bases). The V end lost 7 bases, the J end lost 5 bases, and 14 bases lay between the germline ends. The CDR3 runs 12 residues. Per germline, CDR1 SQVTM and CDR2 ANQGSEA. The DNA for the CDR3 is TGCAGCGGGGGTGGGACATTGGAGACCCAGTACTTC. Translation gives CSGGGTLETQYF.

This clonotype was recorded at least ten times. This sequence joins TRBV20-1 and TRBJ1-2, with 7 bases aligning to TRBD1. Looked up from germline, CDR1 is DFQATT and CDR2 is SNEGSKA (reference sequence). J gave up 7 bases and V 0 bases, and 8 bases lay outside the gene matches. This CDR3 spans 14 amino acids. CDR3: CSARDQTGLGGYTF. CDR3 sequence (DNA): TGCAGTGCTAGAGATCAGACAGGGCTTGGTGGCTACACCTTC.

Ten or more counts support this clonotype. The rearrangement joins TRBV4-2 to TRBJ2-1; TRBD1 is a possible D gene (5 bases). The CDR3 extends over 16 amino acids. Germline CDR1 is LGHNA and CDR2 is YNFKEQ. Between the trimmed V and J ends, which lost 1 base and 7 bases, there was a span of 17 bases. CDR3 residues: CASSQGARDSWNEQFF. The CDR3 nucleotides are TGTGCCAGCAGCCAAGGAGCGCGCGACAGTTGGAATGAGCAGTTCTTC.

This clonotype appeared many times. J is TRBJ2-2 and V is TRBV5-8, with TRBD2 matching over 7 bases. The CDR3 has 15 amino acids. V lost 1 base to trimming and J lost 7 bases; unmatched junction nucleotides: 7. The germline V gene encodes CDR1 SGHTS and CDR2 YDEGEE. The CDR3 DNA reads TGTGCCAGCAGCTTGATGAGCGGGATTGGCGGGGAGCTGTTTTTT. Translating gives CASSLMSGIGGELFF.

Worth noting for this clonotype: With a much larger clone just one base away, this may be a read error. The final CDR3 position lacks the conserved phenylalanine or tryptophan, pointing to a likely read error. CDR3 sequence reads: CSADLTGTGRNEQFL. CDR3 bases: TGCAGTGCCGACCTAACCGGGACAGGGCGGAATGAGCAGTTCTTG. The genes are TRBV20-1 and TRBJ2-1; 9 nucleotides match TRBD1. The germline CDR1 and CDR2 sequences are DFQATT and SNEGSKA (reference sequence). This CDR3 has 15 amino acids. The ends lost 6 bases at V and 7 bases at J; junction bases unmatched: 13.

The rearrangement joins TRBV6-1 to TRBJ1-6; D remains ambiguous. Germline V gene lookup returns CDR1 MNHNS and CDR2 SASEGT. The V and J ends lost 4 bases and 0 bases respectively, with 10 bases between them. CDR3 length: 16 residues. As DNA, the CDR3 is TGTGCCAGCAGTGTCAGGAGGAGCTCCTATAATTCACCCCTCCACTTT. Its protein is CASSVRRSSYNSPLHF.